These 15 T cell receptor beta chains originate from one sample sequenced in a study of blood T cell repertoires in COVID-19 (TCRdb year 2020). The method was the immunoSEQ multiplex PCR assay. TCRdb retrieved this table from immuneACCESS and kept in-frame rearrangements only. Not all clones are present; in checked studies, unresolved V genes account for under half, and no reason is known for the remainder. Present in this sample are about 220,000 clones, almost 85% of which were seen just once. The ten largest clones represent about 2.4% of the sample. The specimen sequenced was peripheral blood. These receptors came from an older woman with COVID-19, enrolled during active disease.

The V call is TRBV19, the J call TRBJ1-1, with 8 nucleotides matching TRBD1. Trimming at V came to 5 bases and at J to 6 bases, leaving 5 bases not matched to a gene. Germline-derived CDR1 and CDR2 are LNHDA and SQIVND (reference sequence). The CDR3 runs 13 residues. The CDR3 region has the DNA TGTGCCAGTAGTGTAACAGGGGGTCCTGAAGCTTTCTTT. Translating gives CASSVTGGPEAFF.

This clone was counted many times. The chain employs TRBV4-1 and TRBJ1-2; 11 bases fit TRBD1. There are 15 residues in the CDR3. With V trimmed by 3 bases and J by 4 bases, 4 bases remained unmatched. Per the germline V gene, CDR1 is MGHRA and CDR2 is YSYEKL. The CDR3 DNA is TGCGCCAGCAGCCATAGGACAGGGGGCGGCTATGGCTACACCTTC. Encoded protein: CASSHRTGGGYGYTF.

This clone was counted between two and nine times. The rearrangement uses TRBV5-1 and TRBJ1-1; 7 bases match TRBD1. Per the germline V gene, CDR1 is SGHRS and CDR2 is YFSETQ. The trim removed 2 bases at V and 1 base at J, leaving 5 bases unmatched. The CDR3 sequence is 15 residues long. CDR3 residues: CASSFQGGRNTEAFF. The CDR3 region has the DNA TGCGCCAGCAGCTTTCAGGGGGGTCGGAACACTGAAGCTTTCTTT.

This clone has just one count. V usage is TRBV7-9 and J usage is TRBJ2-2; D call uncertain. Germline V gene sequence: CDR1 SEHNR, CDR2 FQNEAQ (reference sequence). The germline V and J ends were trimmed by 4 bases and 0 bases, with 12 bases remaining between them. This CDR3 is built from 16 residues. In nucleotides, the CDR3 is TGTGCCAGCAGCTCTGTAGAGTCTCCGAACACCGGGGAGCTGTTTTTT. This codes for CASSSVESPNTGELFF.

This clone was counted only a few times. The chain is built from TRBV5-6 and TRBJ1-3, with no clear D. CDR1 SGHDT and CDR2 YYEEEE come from the germline V gene. Trimming shortened V by 0 bases and J by 8 bases, and 9 bases separated the two germline ends. This CDR3 spans 13 amino acids. CDR3 sequence reads: CASSLAVRDTIYF. The CDR3 coding sequence is TGTGCCAGCAGCTTGGCCGTTAGAGACACCATATATTTT.

The V and J genes are TRBV19 and TRBJ1-4; possible D gene TRBD1, 5 bases. The CDR3 extends over 15 amino acids. Trimming cost V 2 bases and J 3 bases, with 10 bases left between them. The V gene's germline CDR1 is LNHDA and CDR2 SQIVND (reference sequence). The chain's CDR3 is CASSIIGAANEKLFF. DNA for the CDR3: TGTGCCAGTAGTATAATAGGGGCTGCTAATGAAAAACTGTTTTTT.

The chain links TRBV15 to TRBJ1-2; 7 bases are a match to TRBD1. Germline assignment: CDR1 LNHNV and CDR2 YYDKDF (reference sequence). V shed 0 bases, J shed 4 bases, and the junction held 5 bases outside the gene matches. The CDR3 spans 15 residues. The CDR3 nucleotides are TGTGCCACCAGCAGAGATCCGGGACAGTTCTATGGCTACACCTTC. Translation gives CATSRDPGQFYGYTF.

The genes are TRBV2 and TRBJ1-5; weak D call: TRBD1 (5 bases). CDR3 size: 14 residues. The germline V and J ends were trimmed by 5 bases and 4 bases, with 12 bases remaining between them. Germline CDR1 and CDR2: SNHLY and FYNNEI. CDR3 sequence reads: CASSTDSKNQPQHF. The CDR3 coding sequence is TGTGCCAGCAGTACTGACAGCAAAAATCAGCCCCAGCATTTT.

The rearrangement joins TRBV18 to TRBJ2-2; 11 bases agree with TRBD2. Germline values: CDR1 KGHSH, CDR2 LQKENI. V lost 1 base to trimming and J lost 4 bases; unmatched junction nucleotides: 2. The CDR3 is 16 residues long. DNA for the CDR3: TGTGCCAGCTCACCACTTGGGACTAGCGGCACCGGGGAGCTGTTTTTT. Its protein is CASSPLGTSGTGELFF.

The genes are TRBV27 and TRBJ1-6; D is unclear. The length of the CDR3 is 14 residues. The germline CDR1 and CDR2 sequences are MNHEY and SMNVEV (reference sequence). The ends were cut back, 3 bases at V and 9 bases at J, with 12 bases in the middle. The CDR3 is CASSFEGRASPLHF. The CDR3 nucleotides read TGTGCCAGCAGTTTTGAGGGCAGAGCTTCACCCCTCCACTTT.

The chain carries TRBV25-1 and TRBJ2-5; 10 nucleotides line up with TRBD1. The V segment lost 2 bases and the J segment 5 bases; nucleotides outside the gene matches: 2. CDR3 length equals 14 residues. Looked up from germline, CDR1 is MGHDK and CDR2 is SYGVNS. The CDR3 sequence: CASSEQTGGETQYF. CDR3 sequence (DNA): TGTGCCAGCAGTGAACAGACAGGGGGCGAGACCCAGTACTTC.

V is TRBV5-1 and J is TRBJ1-5; TRBD1 aligns across 10 bases. Germline loops: CDR1 SGHRS, CDR2 YFSETQ. After removal of 0 bases from V and 7 bases from J, the junction contained 4 bases not matched to a gene. This CDR3 is built from 15 residues. The CDR3 coding sequence is TGCGCCAGCAGCTTGGAGACAGGGGGCGGACAGCCCCAGCATTTT. This translates into CASSLETGGGQPQHF.

The rearrangement joins TRBV5-3 to TRBJ2-7; TRBD2 matches 10 bases. TRBV5-3 is designated an ORF whose function remains uncertain. V trimming: 1 base; J trimming: 7 bases; junction bases outside the gene matches: 11. The CDR3 totals 16 residues. CDR3 loop: CARSLISGLAAQEQYF. Written as DNA, the CDR3 is TGTGCCAGAAGCTTGATTTCCGGACTAGCGGCACAGGAGCAGTACTTC.

This clone appeared a single time. The CDR3 sequence: CASSQRTSGEGDTQYF. The CDR3, as DNA: TGCGCCAGCAGCCAAAGGACTAGCGGGGAAGGAGATACGCAGTATTTT. The chain is built from TRBV4-1 and TRBJ2-3, with 12 bases lining up with TRBD2. The CDR3 is made up of 16 amino acids. V lost 2 bases and J lost 5; bases outside the gene matches: 5. Looked up from germline, CDR1 is MGHRA and CDR2 is YSYEKL.

In the case of this clone: One end of the junction varies from germline; a read error may be responsible. The chain joins TRBV7-7 to TRBJ2-5; possibly TRBD1 for D (6 bases). The germline CDR1 and CDR2 sequences are SSHAT and FNYEAQ (reference sequence). The CDR3 sequence is 14 residues long. The CDR3 protein is CASSLDSGKETQYF. DNA of the CDR3: TGTGCTAGCAGCTTGGACAGCGGTAAAGAGACCCAGTACTTC.